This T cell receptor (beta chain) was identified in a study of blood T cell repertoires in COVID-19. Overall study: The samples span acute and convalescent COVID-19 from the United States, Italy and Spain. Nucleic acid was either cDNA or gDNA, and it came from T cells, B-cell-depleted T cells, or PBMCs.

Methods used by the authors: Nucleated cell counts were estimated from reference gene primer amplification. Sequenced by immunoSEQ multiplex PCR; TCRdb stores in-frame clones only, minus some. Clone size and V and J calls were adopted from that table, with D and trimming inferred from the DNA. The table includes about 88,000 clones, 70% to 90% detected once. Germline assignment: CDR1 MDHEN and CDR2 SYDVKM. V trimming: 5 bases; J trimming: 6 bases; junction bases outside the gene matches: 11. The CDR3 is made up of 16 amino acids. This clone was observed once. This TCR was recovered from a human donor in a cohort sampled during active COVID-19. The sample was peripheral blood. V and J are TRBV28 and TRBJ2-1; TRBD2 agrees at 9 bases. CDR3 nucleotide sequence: TGTGCCAGCAGTAGCCCGGGACTAGCTGCTCTCAATGAGCAGTTCTTC. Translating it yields CASSSPGLAALNEQFF.